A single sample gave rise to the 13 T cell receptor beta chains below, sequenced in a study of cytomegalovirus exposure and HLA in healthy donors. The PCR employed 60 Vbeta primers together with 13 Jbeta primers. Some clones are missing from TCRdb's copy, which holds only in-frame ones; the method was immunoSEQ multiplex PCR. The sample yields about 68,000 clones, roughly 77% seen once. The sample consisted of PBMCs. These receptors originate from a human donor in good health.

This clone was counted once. CDR3 residues: CASSLTGELNYEQYF. CDR3 DNA: TGTGCCAGCAGCTTGACAGGGGAACTAAACTACGAGCAGTACTTC. The genes are TRBV7-8 and TRBJ2-7; 8 nucleotides agree with TRBD1. The ends lost 3 bases at V and 3 bases at J; junction bases unmatched: 7. CDR3 length equals 15 residues. Germline-derived CDR1 and CDR2 are SGHVS and FQNEAQ.

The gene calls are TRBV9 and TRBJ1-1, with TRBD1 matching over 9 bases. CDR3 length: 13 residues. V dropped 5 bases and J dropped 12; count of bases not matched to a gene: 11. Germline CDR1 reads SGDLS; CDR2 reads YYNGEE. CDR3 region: CASSFRQGGRTFF. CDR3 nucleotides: TGTGCCAGCAGTTTCAGACAGGGGGGTAGGACTTTCTTT.

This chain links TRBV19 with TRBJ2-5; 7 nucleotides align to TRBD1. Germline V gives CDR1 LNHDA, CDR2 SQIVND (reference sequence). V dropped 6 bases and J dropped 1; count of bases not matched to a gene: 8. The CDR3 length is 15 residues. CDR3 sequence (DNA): TGTGCCAGTAGCCCTAGACAGGGCGTCCAAGAGACCCAGTACTTC. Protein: CASSPRQGVQETQYF.

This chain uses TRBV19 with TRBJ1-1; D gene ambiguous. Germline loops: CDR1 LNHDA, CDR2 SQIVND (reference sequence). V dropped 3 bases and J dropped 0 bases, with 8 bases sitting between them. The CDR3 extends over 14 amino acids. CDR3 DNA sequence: TGTGCCAGTAGTATTGTTGACATGAACACTGAAGCTTTCTTT. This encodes CASSIVDMNTEAFF. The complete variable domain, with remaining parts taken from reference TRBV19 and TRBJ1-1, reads DGGITQSPKYLFRKEGQNVTLSCEQNLNHDAMYWYRQDPGQGLRLIYYSQIVNDFQKGDIAEGYSVSREKKESFPLTVTSAQKNPTAFYLCASSIVDMNTEAFFGQGTRLTVV.

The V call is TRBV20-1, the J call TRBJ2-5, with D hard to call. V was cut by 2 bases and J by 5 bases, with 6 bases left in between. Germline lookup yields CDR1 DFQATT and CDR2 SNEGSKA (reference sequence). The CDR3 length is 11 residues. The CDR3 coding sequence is TGCAGTGCTAGATCGGTTGAGACCCAGTACTTC. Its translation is CSARSVETQYF.

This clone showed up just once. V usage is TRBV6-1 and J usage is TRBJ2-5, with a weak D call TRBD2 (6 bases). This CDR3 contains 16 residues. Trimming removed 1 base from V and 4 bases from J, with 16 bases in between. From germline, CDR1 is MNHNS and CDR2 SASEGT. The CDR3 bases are TGTGCCAGCAGTGAAGGCGACTTACTAGCAACAGAGACCCAGTACTTC. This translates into CASSEGDLLATETQYF.

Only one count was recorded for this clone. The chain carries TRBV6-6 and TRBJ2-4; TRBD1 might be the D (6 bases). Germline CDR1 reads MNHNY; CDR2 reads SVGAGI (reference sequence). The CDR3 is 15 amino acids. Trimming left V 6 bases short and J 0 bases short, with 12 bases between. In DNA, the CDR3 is TGTGCCAGCAGGGGGACACATCTAGCCAAAAACATTCAGTACTTC. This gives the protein CASRGTHLAKNIQYF.

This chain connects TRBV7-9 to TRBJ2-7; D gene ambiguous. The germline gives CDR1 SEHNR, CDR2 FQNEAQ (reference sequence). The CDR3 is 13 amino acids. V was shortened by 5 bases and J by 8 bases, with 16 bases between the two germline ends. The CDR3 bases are TGTGCCAGCAGCGTAGATGACACGGCGCAGCAGTACTTC. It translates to CASSVDDTAQQYF.

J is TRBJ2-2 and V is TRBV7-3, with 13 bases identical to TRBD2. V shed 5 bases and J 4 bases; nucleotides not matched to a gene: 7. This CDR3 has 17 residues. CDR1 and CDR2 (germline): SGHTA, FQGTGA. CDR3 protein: CASSDSGLAGVTGELFF. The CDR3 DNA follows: TGTGCCAGCAGCGACTCCGGACTAGCGGGGGTCACCGGGGAGCTGTTTTTT.

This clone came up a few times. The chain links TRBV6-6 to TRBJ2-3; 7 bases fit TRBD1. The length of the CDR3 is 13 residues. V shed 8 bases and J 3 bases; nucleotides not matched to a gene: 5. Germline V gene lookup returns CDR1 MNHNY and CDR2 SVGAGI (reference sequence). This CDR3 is CASRGGATDTQYF. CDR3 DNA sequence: TGTGCCAGCCGAGGGGGCGCGACAGATACGCAGTATTTT.

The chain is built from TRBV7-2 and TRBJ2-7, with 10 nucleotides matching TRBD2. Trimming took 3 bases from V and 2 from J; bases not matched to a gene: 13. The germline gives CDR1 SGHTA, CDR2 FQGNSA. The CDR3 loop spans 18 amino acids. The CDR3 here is CASSFKTVTLAGAYEQYF. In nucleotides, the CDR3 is TGTGCCAGCAGCTTTAAGACAGTGACCCTAGCGGGGGCCTACGAGCAGTACTTC.

The CDR3 DNA reads as TGTGCCAGCAGCTTACTTGTAACCGGGGAGCTGTTTTTT. This sequence encodes CASSLLVTGELFF. The chain joins TRBV7-2 to TRBJ2-2, with D hard to call. The CDR3 runs 13 residues. Germline-derived CDR1 and CDR2 are SGHTA and FQGNSA. V was shortened by 2 bases and J by 5 bases, with 6 bases between the two germline ends.

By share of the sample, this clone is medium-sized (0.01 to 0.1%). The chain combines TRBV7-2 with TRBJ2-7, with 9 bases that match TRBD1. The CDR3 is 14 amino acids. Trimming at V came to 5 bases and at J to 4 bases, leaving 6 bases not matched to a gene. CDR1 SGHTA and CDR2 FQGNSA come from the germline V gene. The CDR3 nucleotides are TGTGCCAGCAGCGAAGCGACAGGGGGTTACGAGCAGTACTTC. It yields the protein CASSEATGGYEQYF.